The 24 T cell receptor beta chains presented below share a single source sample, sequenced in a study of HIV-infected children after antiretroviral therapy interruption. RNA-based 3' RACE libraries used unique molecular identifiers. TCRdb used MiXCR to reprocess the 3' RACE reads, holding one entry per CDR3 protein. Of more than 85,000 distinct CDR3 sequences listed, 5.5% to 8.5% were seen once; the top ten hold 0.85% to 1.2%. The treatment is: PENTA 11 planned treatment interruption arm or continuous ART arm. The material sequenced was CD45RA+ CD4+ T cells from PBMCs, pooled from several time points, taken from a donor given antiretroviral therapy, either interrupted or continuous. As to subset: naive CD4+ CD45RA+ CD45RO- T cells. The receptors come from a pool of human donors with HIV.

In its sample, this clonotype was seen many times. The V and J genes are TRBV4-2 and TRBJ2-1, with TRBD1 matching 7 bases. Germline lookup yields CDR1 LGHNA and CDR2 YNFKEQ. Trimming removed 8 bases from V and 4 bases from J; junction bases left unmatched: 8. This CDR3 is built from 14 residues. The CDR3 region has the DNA TGTGCCAGCGGGGAGACAGGGAATTACAATGAGCAGTTCTTC. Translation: CASGETGNYNEQFF.

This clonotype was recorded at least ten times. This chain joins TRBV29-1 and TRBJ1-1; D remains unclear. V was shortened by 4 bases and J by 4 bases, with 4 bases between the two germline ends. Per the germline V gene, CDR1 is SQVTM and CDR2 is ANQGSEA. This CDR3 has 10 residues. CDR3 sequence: CSVAPTEAFF. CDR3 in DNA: TGCAGCGTTGCTCCCACTGAAGCTTTCTTT.

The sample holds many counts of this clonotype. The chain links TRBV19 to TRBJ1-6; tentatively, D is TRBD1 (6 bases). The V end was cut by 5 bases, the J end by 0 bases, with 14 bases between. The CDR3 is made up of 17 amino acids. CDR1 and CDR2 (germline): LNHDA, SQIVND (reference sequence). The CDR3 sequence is CASSLRQESSYNSPLHF. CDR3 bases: TGTGCCAGTAGTCTCAGACAGGAAAGCTCCTATAATTCACCCCTCCACTTT.

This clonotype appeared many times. The CDR3 DNA reads as TGTGCCAGCAGCCGGGGACGCACGAACACCGGGGAGCTGTTTTTT. This gives the protein CASSRGRTNTGELFF. The chain joins TRBV11-2 to TRBJ2-2; D is tentatively TRBD1 or TRBD2 (5 bases each). Germline V gene sequence: CDR1 SGHAT, CDR2 FQNNGV. The V and J ends lost 5 bases and 0 bases respectively, with 10 bases between them. The CDR3 runs to 15 residues.

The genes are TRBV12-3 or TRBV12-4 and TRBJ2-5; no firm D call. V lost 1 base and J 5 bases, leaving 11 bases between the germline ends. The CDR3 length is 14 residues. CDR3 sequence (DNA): TGTGCCAGCAGTTTAGGTGGGGAAAGGGAGACCCAGTACTTC. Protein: CASSLGGERETQYF.

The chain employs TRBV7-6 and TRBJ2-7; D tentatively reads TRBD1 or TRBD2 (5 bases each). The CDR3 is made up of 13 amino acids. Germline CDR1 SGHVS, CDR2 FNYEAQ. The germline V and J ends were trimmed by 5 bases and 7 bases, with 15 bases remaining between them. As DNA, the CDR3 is TGTGCCAGCAGCCCTGTGGGACGAGGAGAGCAGTACTTC. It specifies CASSPVGRGEQYF.

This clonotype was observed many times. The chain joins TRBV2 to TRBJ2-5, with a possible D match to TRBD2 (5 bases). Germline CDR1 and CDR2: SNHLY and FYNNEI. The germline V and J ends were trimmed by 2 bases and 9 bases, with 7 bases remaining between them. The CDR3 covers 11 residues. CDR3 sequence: CASSETEAQYF. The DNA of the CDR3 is TGTGCCAGCAGTGAAACGGAGGCCCAGTACTTC.

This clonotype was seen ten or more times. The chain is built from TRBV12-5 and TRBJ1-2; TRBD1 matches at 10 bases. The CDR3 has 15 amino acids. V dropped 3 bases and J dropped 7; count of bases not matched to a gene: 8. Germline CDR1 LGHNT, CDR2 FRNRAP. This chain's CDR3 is CASGFGDRGVTGYTF. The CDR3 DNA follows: TGTGCTAGTGGTTTCGGGGACAGGGGAGTCACTGGCTACACCTTC.

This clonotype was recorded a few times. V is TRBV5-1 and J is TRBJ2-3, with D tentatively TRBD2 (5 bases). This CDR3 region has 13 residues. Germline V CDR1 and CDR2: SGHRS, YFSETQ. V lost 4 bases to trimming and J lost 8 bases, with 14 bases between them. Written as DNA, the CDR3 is TGCGCCAGCAGCCAAGACACCCGGGGTACGCAGTATTTT. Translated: CASSQDTRGTQYF. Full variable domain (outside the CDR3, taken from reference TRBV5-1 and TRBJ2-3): KAGVTQTPRYLIKTRGQQVTLSCSPISGHRSVSWYQQTPGQGLQFLFEYFSETQRNKGNFPGRFSGRQFSNSRSEMNVSTLELGDSALYLCASSQDTRGTQYFGPGTRLTVL.

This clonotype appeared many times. CDR3 DNA: TGTGCCAGCAGCTACAGGGGAGATGAAAAACTGTTTTTT. Residues: CASSYRGDEKLFF. The chain has TRBV3-1 and TRBJ1-4; the match to TRBD1 covers 7 bases. This CDR3 comprises 13 residues. In germline, CDR1 is LGHDT, CDR2 YNNKEL (reference sequence). V gave up 5 bases and J gave up 6 bases; unmatched junction bases: 3.

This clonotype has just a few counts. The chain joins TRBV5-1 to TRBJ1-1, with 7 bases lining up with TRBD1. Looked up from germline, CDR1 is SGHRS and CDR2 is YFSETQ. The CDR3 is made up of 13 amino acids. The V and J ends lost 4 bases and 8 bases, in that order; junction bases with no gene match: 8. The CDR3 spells CASSIPQGGEAFF. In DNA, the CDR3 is TGCGCCAGCAGCATACCCCAGGGGGGAGAAGCTTTCTTT. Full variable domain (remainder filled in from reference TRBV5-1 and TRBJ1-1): KAGVTQTPRYLIKTRGQQVTLSCSPISGHRSVSWYQQTPGQGLQFLFEYFSETQRNKGNFPGRFSGRQFSNSRSEMNVSTLELGDSALYLCASSIPQGGEAFFGQGTRLTVV.

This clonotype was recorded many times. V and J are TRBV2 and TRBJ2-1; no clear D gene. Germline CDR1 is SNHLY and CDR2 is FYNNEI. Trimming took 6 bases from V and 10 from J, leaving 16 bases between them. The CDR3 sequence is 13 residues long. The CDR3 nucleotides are TGTGCCAGCAGCCCCAAGGAGCGATCCGAGCAGTTCTTC. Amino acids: CASSPKERSEQFF.

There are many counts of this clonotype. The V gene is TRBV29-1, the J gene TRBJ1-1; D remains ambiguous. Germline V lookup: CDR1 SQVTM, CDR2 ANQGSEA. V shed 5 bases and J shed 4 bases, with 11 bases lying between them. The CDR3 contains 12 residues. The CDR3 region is CSVHGVVTEAFF. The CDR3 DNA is TGCAGCGTTCACGGAGTAGTCACTGAAGCTTTCTTT.

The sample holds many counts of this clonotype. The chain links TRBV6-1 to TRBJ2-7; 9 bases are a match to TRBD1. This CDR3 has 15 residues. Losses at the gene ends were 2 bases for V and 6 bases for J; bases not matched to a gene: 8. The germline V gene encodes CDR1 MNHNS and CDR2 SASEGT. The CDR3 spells CASSEMGTGLIEQYF. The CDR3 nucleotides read TGTGCCAGCAGTGAAATGGGGACAGGGCTAATCGAGCAGTACTTC.

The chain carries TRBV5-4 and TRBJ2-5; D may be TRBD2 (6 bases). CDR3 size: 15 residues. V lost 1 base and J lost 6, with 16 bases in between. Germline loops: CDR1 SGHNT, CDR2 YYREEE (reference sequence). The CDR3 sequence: CASSLSEGWPKTQYF. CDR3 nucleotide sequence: TGTGCCAGCAGCTTGTCGGAGGGTTGGCCTAAGACCCAGTACTTC.

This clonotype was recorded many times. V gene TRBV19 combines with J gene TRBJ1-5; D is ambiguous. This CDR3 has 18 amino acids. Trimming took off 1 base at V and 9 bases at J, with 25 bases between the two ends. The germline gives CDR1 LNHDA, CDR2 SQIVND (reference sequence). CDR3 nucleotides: TGTGCCAGTAGTATAGGAAGGACGGCCCCGTGGGGTCCCCGGCCCCAGCATTTT. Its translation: CASSIGRTAPWGPRPQHF. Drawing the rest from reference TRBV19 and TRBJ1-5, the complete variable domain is DGGITQSPKYLFRKEGQNVTLSCEQNLNHDAMYWYRQDPGQGLRLIYYSQIVNDFQKGDIAEGYSVSREKKESFPLTVTSAQKNPTAFYLCASSIGRTAPWGPRPQHFGDGTRLSIL.

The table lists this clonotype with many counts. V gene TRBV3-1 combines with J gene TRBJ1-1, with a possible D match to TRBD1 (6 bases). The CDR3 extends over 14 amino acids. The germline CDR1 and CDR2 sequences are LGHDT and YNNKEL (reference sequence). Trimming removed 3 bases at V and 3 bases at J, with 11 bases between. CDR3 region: CASSHPGEHTEAFF. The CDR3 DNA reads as TGTGCCAGCAGCCACCCAGGGGAGCACACTGAAGCTTTCTTT. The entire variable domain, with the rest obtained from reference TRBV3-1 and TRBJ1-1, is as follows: DTAVSQTPKYLVTQMGNDKSIKCEQNLGHDTMYWYKQDSKKFLKIMFSYNNKELIINETVPNRFSPKSPDKAHLNLHINSLELGDSAVYFCASSHPGEHTEAFFGQGTRLTVV.

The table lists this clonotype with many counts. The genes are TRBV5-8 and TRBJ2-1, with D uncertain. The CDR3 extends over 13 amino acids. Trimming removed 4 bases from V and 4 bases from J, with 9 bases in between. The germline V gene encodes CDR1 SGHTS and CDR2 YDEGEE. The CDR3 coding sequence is TGTGCCAGCAGCGTCACAATGTACAATGAGCAGTTCTTC. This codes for CASSVTMYNEQFF.

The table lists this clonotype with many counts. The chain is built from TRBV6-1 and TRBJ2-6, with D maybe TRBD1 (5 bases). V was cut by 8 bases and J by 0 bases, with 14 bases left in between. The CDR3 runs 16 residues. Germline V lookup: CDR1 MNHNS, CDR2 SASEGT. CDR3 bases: TGTGCCAGCGACGCAGGGCAAATCTCTGGGGCCAACGTCCTGACTTTC. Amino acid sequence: CASDAGQISGANVLTF.

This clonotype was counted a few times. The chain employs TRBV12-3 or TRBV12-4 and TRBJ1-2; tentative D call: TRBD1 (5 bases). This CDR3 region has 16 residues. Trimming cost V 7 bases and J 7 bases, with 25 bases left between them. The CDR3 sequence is CASTEGPSTGVTGYTF. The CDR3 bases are TGTGCCAGCACCGAGGGACCCTCAACAGGTGTGACTGGCTACACCTTC.

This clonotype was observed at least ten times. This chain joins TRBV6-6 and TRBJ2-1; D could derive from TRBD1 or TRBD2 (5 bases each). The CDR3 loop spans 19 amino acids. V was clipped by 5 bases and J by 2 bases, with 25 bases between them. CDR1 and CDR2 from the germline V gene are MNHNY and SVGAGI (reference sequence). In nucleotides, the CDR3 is TGTGCCAGCAGTGACACACAAGGGGACGGGGTAAGGACCTACAATGAGCAGTTCTTC. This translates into CASSDTQGDGVRTYNEQFF.

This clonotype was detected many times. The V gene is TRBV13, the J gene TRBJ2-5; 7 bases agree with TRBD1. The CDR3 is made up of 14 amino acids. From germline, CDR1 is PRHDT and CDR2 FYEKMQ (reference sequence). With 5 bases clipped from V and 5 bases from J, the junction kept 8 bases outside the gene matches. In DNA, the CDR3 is TGTGCCAGCAGCGGCGGTACAGGGGACGAGACCCAGTACTTC. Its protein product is CASSGGTGDETQYF.

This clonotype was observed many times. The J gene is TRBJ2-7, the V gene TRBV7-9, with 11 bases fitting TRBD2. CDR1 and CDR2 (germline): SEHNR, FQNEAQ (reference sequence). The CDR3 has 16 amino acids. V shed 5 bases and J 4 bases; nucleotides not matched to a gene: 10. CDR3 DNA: TGTGCCAGCAGCGTAACCGGGACTAGCGGAAAATACGAGCAGTACTTC. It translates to CASSVTGTSGKYEQYF.

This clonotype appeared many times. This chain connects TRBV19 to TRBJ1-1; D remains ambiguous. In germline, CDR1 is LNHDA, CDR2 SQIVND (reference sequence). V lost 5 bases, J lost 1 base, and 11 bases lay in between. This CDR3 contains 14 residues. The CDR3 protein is CASSPRWPNTEAFF. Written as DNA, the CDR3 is TGTGCCAGTAGTCCCCGTTGGCCGAACACTGAAGCTTTCTTT.